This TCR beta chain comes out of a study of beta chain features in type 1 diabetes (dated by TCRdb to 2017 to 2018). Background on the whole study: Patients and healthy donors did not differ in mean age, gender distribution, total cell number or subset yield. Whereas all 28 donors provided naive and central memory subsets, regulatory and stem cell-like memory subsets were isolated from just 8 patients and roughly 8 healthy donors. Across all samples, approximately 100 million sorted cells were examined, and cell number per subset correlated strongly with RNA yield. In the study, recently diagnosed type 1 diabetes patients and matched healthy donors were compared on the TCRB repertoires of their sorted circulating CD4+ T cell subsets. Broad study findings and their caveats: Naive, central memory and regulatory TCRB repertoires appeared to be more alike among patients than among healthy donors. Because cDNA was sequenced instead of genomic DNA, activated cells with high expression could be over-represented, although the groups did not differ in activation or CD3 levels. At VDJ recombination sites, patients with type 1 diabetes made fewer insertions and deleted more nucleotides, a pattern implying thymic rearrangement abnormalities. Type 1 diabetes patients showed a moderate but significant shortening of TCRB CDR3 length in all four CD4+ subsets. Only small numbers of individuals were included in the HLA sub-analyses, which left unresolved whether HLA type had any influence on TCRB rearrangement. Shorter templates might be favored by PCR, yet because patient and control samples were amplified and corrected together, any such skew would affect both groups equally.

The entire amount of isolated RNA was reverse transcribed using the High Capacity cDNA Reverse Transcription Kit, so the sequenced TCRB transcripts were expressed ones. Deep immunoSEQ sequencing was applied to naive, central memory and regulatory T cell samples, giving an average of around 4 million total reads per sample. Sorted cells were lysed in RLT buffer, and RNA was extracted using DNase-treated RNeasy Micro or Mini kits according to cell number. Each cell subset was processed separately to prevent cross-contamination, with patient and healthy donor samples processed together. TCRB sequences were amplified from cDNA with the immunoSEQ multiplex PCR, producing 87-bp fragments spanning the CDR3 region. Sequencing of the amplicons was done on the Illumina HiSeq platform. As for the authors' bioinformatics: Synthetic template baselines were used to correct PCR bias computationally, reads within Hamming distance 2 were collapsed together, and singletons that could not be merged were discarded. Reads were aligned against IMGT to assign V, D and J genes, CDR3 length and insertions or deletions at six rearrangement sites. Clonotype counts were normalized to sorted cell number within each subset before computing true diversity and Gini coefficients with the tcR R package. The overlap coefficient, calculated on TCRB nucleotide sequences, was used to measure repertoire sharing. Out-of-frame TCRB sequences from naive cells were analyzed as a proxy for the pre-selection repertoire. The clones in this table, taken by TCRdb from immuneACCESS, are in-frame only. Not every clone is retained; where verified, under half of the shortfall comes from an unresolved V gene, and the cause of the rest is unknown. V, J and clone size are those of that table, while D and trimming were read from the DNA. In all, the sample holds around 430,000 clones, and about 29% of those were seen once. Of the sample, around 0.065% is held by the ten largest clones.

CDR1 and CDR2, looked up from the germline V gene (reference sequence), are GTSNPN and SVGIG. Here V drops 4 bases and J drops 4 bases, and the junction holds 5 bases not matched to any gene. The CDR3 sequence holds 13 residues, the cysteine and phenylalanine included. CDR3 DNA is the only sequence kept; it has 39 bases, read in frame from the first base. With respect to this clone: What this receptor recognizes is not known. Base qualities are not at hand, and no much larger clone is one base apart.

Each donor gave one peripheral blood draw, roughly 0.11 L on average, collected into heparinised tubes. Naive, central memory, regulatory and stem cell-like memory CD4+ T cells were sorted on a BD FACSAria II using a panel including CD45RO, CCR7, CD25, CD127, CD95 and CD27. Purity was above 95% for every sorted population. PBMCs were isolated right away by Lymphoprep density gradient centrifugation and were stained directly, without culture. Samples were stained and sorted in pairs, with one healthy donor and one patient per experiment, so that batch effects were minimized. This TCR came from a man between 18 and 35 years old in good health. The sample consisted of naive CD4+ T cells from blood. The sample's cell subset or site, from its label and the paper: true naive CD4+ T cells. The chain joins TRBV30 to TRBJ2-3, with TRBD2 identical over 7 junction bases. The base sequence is TGTGCCTGGAAGGCGGGAGCCTCAGATACGCAGTATTTT. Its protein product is CAWKAGASDTQYF.